Listed below are T cell receptor beta chains from one sample, sequenced in a study of OX40 agonist ivuxolimab in advanced cancers. The protocol was immunoSEQ multiplex PCR, while the TCRdb copy is restricted to in-frame clones and leaves out a portion. The sample consists of around 140,000 clones, 93% of them appearing once. The specimen comprised CD4+ or CD8+ T cells sorted from blood, sampled in a trial of the OX40 agonist ivuxolimab. The origin of the receptors is an adult with an advanced solid tumor such as melanoma, head and neck, liver or kidney cancer. The CDR3 runs from the conserved cysteine through the conserved F or W. The D gene is left open where the match is weak. The size of a clone is reported for some rows only, either as once, few or many, or as a class for expanded clones.

v_gene	d_gene	abundance	j_gene	CDR3aa
TRBV6-5	.	.	TRBJ1-1	CASIKGAEAFF
TRBV18	TRBD1	.	TRBJ1-5	CASSGTGFQQPQHF
TRBV15	.	.	.	CATSREGGGYEQYF
TRBV7-9	.	.	TRBJ1-1	CASSLAGWQNLNTEAFF
TRBV6-5	.	.	TRBJ2-1	CASSRWDEQFF
TRBV9	.	.	TRBJ2-3	CASSAPRGRGRAGDTQYF
TRBV28	.	.	TRBJ2-3	CASKGPQATDTQYF
TRBV7-7	.	once	TRBJ2-5	CASSLGQGETQYF
TRBV5-1	.	.	TRBJ2-3	CASSLGGTPSDTQYF
TRBV6-6	TRBD1	.	TRBJ1-2	CASSRSGQGDGYTF
TRBV7-8	.	.	TRBJ1-6	CASSWSLGNSPLHF
TRBV29-1	.	once	TRBJ2-5	CSVGPQETQYF
TRBV6-4	.	.	TRBJ1-6	CASSENSLSNSPLHF
TRBV9	.	.	TRBJ1-3	CASSVEALGGNTIYF